A selection of T cell receptor beta chains follows, all from one sample in a study of human T cells and chemical hapten exposure. TCRdb reprocessed the RACE reads with MiXCR, giving one entry per CDR3 protein. The table lists over 65,000 distinct CDR3 sequences, about 10% of them singletons, with approximately 4.4% in the top ten. Sample: whole blood, taken in connection with sensitization to the hapten diphenylcyclopropenone (DPC). Every receptor here comes from a woman in her fifties or sixties with alopecia areata. Some clones in this sample may be carry-over from other donors' samples. Each CDR3 is given with its conserved first and last residue. A D gene is named only where the DNA matches it firmly. A row's size may be missing; if present it is once, few, many or a size class.

J: TRBJ2-1; V: TRBV2; size: many; D: TRBD2; DNA: TGTGCCAGCAGTGAAGCGGTAGCGGGTGGGGTTCACAATGAGCAGTTCTTC; CDR3: CASSEAVAGGVHNEQFF
J: TRBJ1-1; V: TRBV7-8; size: few; D: TRBD1; DNA: TGTGCCAGCAGCAAAGGGACAGGGGGCACTGAAGCTTTCTTT; CDR3: CASSKGTGGTEAFF
J: TRBJ2-1; V: TRBV30; size: NA; D: TRBD2; DNA: TGTGCCTGGAGAAGGCCGAGCGGGGGGTCCTGGCCTTACAATGAGCAGTTCTTC; CDR3: CAWRRPSGGSWPYNEQFF
J: TRBJ2-7; V: TRBV18; size: many; D: TRBD2; DNA: TGTGCCAGCTCACGAGGGACTAGCGGGTACTACGAGCAGTACTTC; CDR3: CASSRGTSGYYEQYF
J: TRBJ1-2; V: TRBV9; size: many; D: TRBD1; DNA: TGTGCCAGCAGCCAGGGGACAGATGGCTACACCTTC; CDR3: CASSQGTDGYTF
J: TRBJ1-6; V: TRBV6-2/TRBV6-3; size: many; D: NA; DNA: TGTGCCAGCAGATCACCCTATAATTCACCCCTCCACTTT; CDR3: CASRSPYNSPLHF
J: TRBJ1-1; V: TRBV20-1; size: many; D: NA; DNA: TGCAGTGCGCGTCTTGGTCACTCTGGGAACACTGAAGCTTTCTTT; CDR3: CSARLGHSGNTEAFF
J: TRBJ2-1; V: TRBV7-7; size: few; D: TRBD2; DNA: TGTGCCAGCAGTATCCGACTAGCGGGAGGAGGGGAGCAGTTCTTC; CDR3: CASSIRLAGGGEQFF
J: TRBJ2-3; V: TRBV9; size: many; D: NA; DNA: TGTGCCAGCAGCGTAGCCGGTACAGGGACTAGCACAGATACGCAGTATTTT; CDR3: CASSVAGTGTSTDTQYF
J: TRBJ1-6; V: TRBV6-6; size: many; D: NA; DNA: TGTGCCAGCAGTTACTCCCAGGGAAATTCACCCCTCCACTTT; CDR3: CASSYSQGNSPLHF
J: TRBJ1-6; V: TRBV9; size: few; D: NA; DNA: TGTGCCAGCAGCGACGCGCCCACCAATAATTCACCCCTCCACTTT; CDR3: CASSDAPTNNSPLHF
J: TRBJ2-7; V: TRBV7-9; size: many; D: NA; DNA: TGTGCCAGCGGCTACGAGCAGTACTTC; CDR3: CASGYEQYF
J: TRBJ2-7; V: TRBV27; size: few; D: NA; DNA: TGTGCCAGCAGTTTATTTAAGGGTGACGAGCAGTACTTC; CDR3: CASSLFKGDEQYF
J: TRBJ2-5; V: TRBV7-2; size: NA; D: NA; DNA: TGTGCCACCGGACGGACCCAAGAGACCCAGTACTTC; CDR3: CATGRTQETQYF
J: TRBJ2-1; V: TRBV18; size: many; D: NA; DNA: TGTGCCAGCTCTCTCAGGGGAGATGAGCAGTTCTTC; CDR3: CASSLRGDEQFF
J: TRBJ2-3; V: TRBV20-1; size: few; D: NA; DNA: TGCAGTGCTAGAGGGGATAGGGGCACAGATACGCAGTATTTT; CDR3: CSARGDRGTDTQYF
J: TRBJ2-7; V: TRBV23-1; size: many; D: NA; DNA: TGCGCCAGCAGTCAATTCGCCCCCCGCCCTTTGGACAGTTTACGACCTTTTGGCGAGCAGTACTTC; CDR3: CASSQFAPRPLDSLRPFGEQYF
J: TRBJ1-1; V: TRBV20-1; size: few; D: TRBD1; DNA: TGCAGTGCTAGAAGGGGGCGAGGTACTGAAGCTTTCTTT; CDR3: CSARRGRGTEAFF
J: TRBJ1-6; V: TRBV28; size: NA; D: NA; DNA: TGTGCCAGCAGGGGAATTCCGCCTAGCTCCTATAATTCACCCCTCCACTTT; CDR3: CASRGIPPSSYNSPLHF
J: TRBJ1-2; V: TRBV9; size: NA; D: TRBD1; DNA: TGTGCCAGCAGCTCCCGACAGGGGTCTTATGGCTACACCTTC; CDR3: CASSSRQGSYGYTF
J: TRBJ2-2; V: TRBV5-6; size: many; D: TRBD2; DNA: TGTGCCAGCAGCCCTGGACTAGCGGGAATCACCGGGGAGCTGTTTTTT; CDR3: CASSPGLAGITGELFF
J: TRBJ2-3; V: TRBV6-5; size: NA; D: NA; DNA: TGTGCCAGCACCCCCACGCTGGGGAGCGGCACAGATACGCAGTATTTT; CDR3: CASTPTLGSGTDTQYF
J: TRBJ2-1; V: TRBV20-1; size: many; D: NA; DNA: TGCAGTGCTAGAGATTTGTCAGCCAGATCATACAATGAGCAGTTCTTC; CDR3: CSARDLSARSYNEQFF
J: TRBJ1-6; V: TRBV12-3/TRBV12-4; size: many; D: NA; DNA: TGTGCCAGCAGTTTAGCCCGGCATTCACCCCTCCACTTT; CDR3: CASSLARHSPLHF
J: TRBJ2-3; V: TRBV18; size: NA; D: NA; DNA: TGTGCCAGCTCACGGCCGGGGGCGGAGCATACGCAGTATTTT; CDR3: CASSRPGAEHTQYF
J: TRBJ2-3; V: TRBV3-1; size: NA; D: NA; DNA: TGTGCCAGCAGCCAAGTACTAGTGCGTAGCACAGATACGCAGTATTTT; CDR3: CASSQVLVRSTDTQYF
J: TRBJ1-5; V: TRBV18; size: many; D: NA; DNA: TGTGCCAGCTCACCACAATCGGGCATCGAGCCCCAGCATTTT; CDR3: CASSPQSGIEPQHF
J: TRBJ1-1; V: TRBV6-1; size: many; D: NA; DNA: TGTGCCAGCAGCTCATCACAAAACACTGAAGCTTTCTTT; CDR3: CASSSSQNTEAFF
J: TRBJ1-5; V: TRBV20-1; size: NA; D: NA; DNA: TGCAGTGGGGGGGAGGGCAATCAGCCCCAGCATTTT; CDR3: CSGGEGNQPQHF
J: TRBJ1-5; V: TRBV20-1; size: NA; D: NA; DNA: TGCAGTGCTAGGGAGGACAGAATTTGGTCTAGCAATCAGCCCCAGCATTTT; CDR3: CSAREDRIWSSNQPQHF
J: TRBJ2-3; V: TRBV6-1; size: NA; D: TRBD2; DNA: TGTGCCAGCAGTCCCGGGACTAGCGGGTCCGATACGCAGTATTTT; CDR3: CASSPGTSGSDTQYF
J: TRBJ2-3; V: TRBV24-1; size: few; D: NA; DNA: TGTGCCACCAGTGCTGGCGGACCGACAGGAGATACGCAGTATTTT; CDR3: CATSAGGPTGDTQYF
J: TRBJ1-1; V: TRBV28; size: NA; D: NA; DNA: TGTGCCAGCACCACAGGGTATTCTGAAGCTTTCTTT; CDR3: CASTTGYSEAFF
J: TRBJ1-6; V: TRBV18; size: many; D: NA; DNA: TGTGCCAGCTCACCAGGGGATTCACCCCTCCACTTT; CDR3: CASSPGDSPLHF
J: TRBJ2-7; V: TRBV7-6; size: many; D: NA; DNA: TGTGCCAGCACCCTACTCTACAGTGGCGAGCAGTACTTC; CDR3: CASTLLYSGEQYF
J: TRBJ2-5; V: TRBV7-3; size: many; D: TRBD2; DNA: TGTGCCAGCAGCTCCAAAGGGACTAGCGGATTGGGAAGCCAAGAGACCCAGTACTTC; CDR3: CASSSKGTSGLGSQETQYF
J: TRBJ2-7; V: TRBV25-1; size: NA; D: NA; DNA: TGTGCCAGCAGTGTGATGGGTTCCTACGAGCAGTACTTC; CDR3: CASSVMGSYEQYF
J: TRBJ2-7; V: TRBV4-3; size: few; D: NA; DNA: TGCGCCAGCAGCCAAGAGCAGAGAGGAGGGGGAAGGCCCTACGAGCAGTACTTC; CDR3: CASSQEQRGGGRPYEQYF
J: TRBJ2-7; V: TRBV7-9; size: few; D: TRBD1; DNA: TGTGCCGGAGACAGGGGGCCCACCTACGAGCAGTACTTC; CDR3: CAGDRGPTYEQYF
J: TRBJ2-3; V: TRBV7-2; size: many; D: TRBD2; DNA: TGTGCCAGCAGCCGTGCGGGGACTACCGGAGATACGCAGTATTTT; CDR3: CASSRAGTTGDTQYF
J: TRBJ2-1; V: TRBV10-3; size: NA; D: NA; DNA: TGTGCCATCGGGCTTTTCAATGAGCAGTTCTTC; CDR3: CAIGLFNEQFF
J: TRBJ2-7; V: TRBV12-2; size: NA; D: NA; DNA: TGTGCAAGTCGAATTACTAGCGGGACATCCGAGCAGTACTTC; CDR3: CASRITSGTSEQYF
J: TRBJ2-3; V: TRBV9; size: many; D: NA; DNA: TGTGCCAGCAGCAGAGCGCAATCTACTAGCACAGATACGCAGTATTTT; CDR3: CASSRAQSTSTDTQYF
J: TRBJ1-5; V: TRBV7-2; size: NA; D: NA; DNA: TGTGCCAGCAGCTTAGTTGGGGGGGACCAGCCCCAGCATTTT; CDR3: CASSLVGGDQPQHF
J: TRBJ1-5; V: TRBV6-5; size: many; D: TRBD1; DNA: TGTGCCAGCACCCCAGGGGGCGGACAGCCCCAGCATTTT; CDR3: CASTPGGGQPQHF
J: TRBJ2-3; V: TRBV20-1; size: NA; D: NA; DNA: TGCAGAGCGTCAGTCGGGGGCTTCACAGATACGCAGTATTTT; CDR3: CRASVGGFTDTQYF